This TCR beta chain was sequenced during a study of T-cell memory formation after mild COVID-19. Background on the study: Clustering of TCRs was largely donor specific.

Concerning this clonotype itself: The target antigen is unknown.

Sample barcodes and UMIs were carried by the TCR alpha and TCR beta cDNA libraries that 5'RACE generated with constant-segment primers. TCRdb passed the 5' RACE reads through MiXCR, listing each CDR3 protein once. The sample has fewer than 650,000 distinct CDR3 sequences; roughly 20% are singletons. The CDR3 spans 14 residues. Germline values: CDR1 SNHLY, CDR2 FYNNEI. Deletions cut 3 bases from V and 2 bases from J, with 10 bases between. General study findings and limits: Among CD4+ contracting clones, most were CM and EM, and CD8+ ones EMRA.

This sequence originates from an adult woman who had mild COVID-19 (a few samples of this study predate the infection). Cell type and time point are not known. This rearrangement joins TRBV2 to TRBJ2-5; D is unclear. Sequencing input: PBMCs or a T cell subset sorted from them (not recorded which). CDR3: CASSDTWGQETQYF. CDR3 DNA sequence: TGTGCCAGCAGTGATACCTGGGGACAAGAGACCCAGTACTTC.